The 19 T cell receptor beta chains below come from one sample, sequenced in a study of T cell responses to AZD1222 COVID-19 vaccine. TCRdb's table, derived via immunoSEQ multiplex PCR, lists solely in-frame clones and lacks some. The profile covers about 86,000 clones, with approximately 88% appearing a single time and 4.5% to 6% taken by the ten largest. The specimen was peripheral blood, collected on day 0 of AZD1222 vaccination. The receptors originated from an adult in good health.

The V and J genes are TRBV3-1 (or the pseudogene TRBV3-2) and TRBJ2-1, with D hard to call. CDR3 size: 16 residues. V shed 0 bases and J shed 2 bases, with 11 bases lying between them. CDR1 and CDR2 from the germline V gene are LGHDT and YNNKEL (reference sequence). CDR3 residues: CASSQDGAIPYNEQFF. The CDR3 DNA reads TGTGCCAGCAGCCAAGATGGAGCGATTCCCTACAATGAGCAGTTCTTC.

The gene calls are TRBV18 and TRBJ2-7; a weak D match, TRBD2 (6 bases). The CDR3 is 14 amino acids. The germline V and J ends were trimmed by 3 bases and 3 bases, with 12 bases remaining between them. In germline, CDR1 is KGHSH, CDR2 LQKENI. CDR3 sequence: CASSPGGDGYEQYF. CDR3 coding DNA: TGTGCCAGCTCACCCGGGGGAGATGGCTACGAGCAGTACTTC.

The rearrangement links TRBV6-1 to TRBJ2-7; D is perhaps TRBD2 (5 bases). V shed 4 bases and J shed 4 bases, with 23 bases lying between them. CDR3 size: 17 residues. Per germline, CDR1 MNHNS and CDR2 SASEGT. The CDR3 DNA reads as TGTGCCAGCAGTGTGCTTCCCTCCACGGACTCGTCATACGAGCAGTACTTC. Protein: CASSVLPSTDSSYEQYF.

The chain uses TRBV5-8 and TRBJ1-6; D unresolved. V was shortened by 5 bases and J by 7 bases, with 7 bases between the two germline ends. CDR1 is SGHTS and CDR2 is YDEGEE in the germline V gene. CDR3 size: 12 residues. As DNA, the CDR3 is TGTGCCAGCAGTTTTAGAAATTCACCCCTCCACTTT. Residues: CASSFRNSPLHF.

The rearrangement uses TRBV15 and TRBJ2-5; 8 positions agree with TRBD1. The CDR3 has 15 amino acids. The germline CDR1 and CDR2 sequences are LNHNV and YYDKDF (reference sequence). The V and J ends lost 4 bases and 4 bases, in that order; junction bases with no gene match: 8. This CDR3 is CATSTRQGRGETQYF. The DNA for the CDR3 is TGTGCCACCAGCACCCGACAGGGGCGGGGAGAGACCCAGTACTTC. Looking up the rest from reference TRBV15 and TRBJ2-5 gives the full variable domain: DAMVIQNPRYQVTQFGKPVTLSCSQTLNHNVMYWYQQKSSQAPKLLFHYYDKDFNNEADTPDNFQSRRPNTSFCFLDIRSPGLGDTAMYLCATSTRQGRGETQYFGPGTRLLVL.

This chain links TRBV29-1 with TRBJ2-7, with D tentatively TRBD1 (5 bases). The V end was cut by 3 bases, the J end by 4 bases, with 10 bases between. Germline V CDR1 and CDR2: SQVTM, ANQGSEA. The CDR3 sequence is 12 residues long. The CDR3 loop reads CSVEGRGYEQYF. The CDR3 nucleotides read TGCAGCGTTGAGGGGCGCGGATACGAGCAGTACTTC.

The chain has TRBV15 and TRBJ2-3; 10 bases agree with TRBD1. With 0 bases clipped from V and 10 bases from J, the junction kept 13 bases outside the gene matches. Germline V gene data show CDR1 as LNHNV and CDR2 as YYDKDF (reference sequence). The CDR3 spans 17 residues. The CDR3 coding sequence is TGTGCCACCAGCAGAGATCAAGCCGGGACAGGGGACGATTCGCAGTATTTT. It is translated as CATSRDQAGTGDDSQYF.

V and J are TRBV28 and TRBJ1-6; TRBD1 matches at 9 bases. CDR1 is MDHEN and CDR2 is SYDVKM in the germline V gene. The CDR3 totals 17 residues. The V and J ends lost 6 bases and 6 bases, in that order; junction bases with no gene match: 12. The CDR3 protein is CASSPKQGANINSPLHF. The DNA for the CDR3 is TGTGCCAGCAGCCCAAAACAGGGGGCCAATATTAATTCACCCCTCCACTTT. Based on the CDR3 plus reference TRBV28 and TRBJ1-6, the full variable domain is DVKVTQSSRYLVKRTGEKVFLECVQDMDHENMFWYRQDPGLGLRLIYFSYDVKMKEKGDIPEGYSVSREKKERFSLILESASTNQTSMYLCASSPKQGANINSPLHFGNGTRLTVT.

This clone was seen once. This chain connects TRBV19 to TRBJ1-2, with 7 bases aligning to TRBD1. The CDR3 has 14 residues. The V gene end was trimmed by 5 bases and the J gene end by 4 bases; junction bases not matched to a gene: 7. The germline V gene has CDR1 LNHDA and CDR2 SQIVND (reference sequence). CDR3 region: CASSSPDRVYGYTF. The CDR3 DNA is TGTGCCAGTAGTTCCCCCGACAGGGTCTATGGCTACACCTTC.

This clone occurred once. The V gene is TRBV21-1, the J gene TRBJ2-7; the table calls TRBD2, which could not be checked here. TRBV21-1 is a listed pseudogene. There are 16 residues in the CDR3. In nucleotides, the CDR3 is TGTGCCAGCAGCAGCCCCCCGACTAGCGTCTCCTACGAGCAGTACTTC. Amino acid sequence: CASSSPPTSVSYEQYF.

This chain joins TRBV6-1 and TRBJ1-2, with D unclear. The CDR3 consists of 16 residues. V was shortened by 4 bases and J by 0 bases, with 15 bases between the two germline ends. CDR1 and CDR2 (germline): MNHNS, SASEGT. The CDR3: CASSGGMTATNYGYTF. The CDR3 DNA reads TGTGCCAGCAGTGGAGGAATGACCGCCACTAACTATGGCTACACCTTC.

In DNA form, the CDR3 reads TGTGCCAGTAGTATGCAACCAGACTCCTACGAGCAGTACTTC. Its protein product is CASSMQPDSYEQYF. This rearrangement joins TRBV19 to TRBJ2-7; no firm D call. Germline CDR1 and CDR2: LNHDA and SQIVND (reference sequence). The CDR3 extends over 14 amino acids. Trimming stripped 3 bases from V and 0 bases from J, with 9 bases between.

The V call is TRBV2, the J call TRBJ2-2; D is unresolved. CDR1 is SNHLY, CDR2 FYNNEI, per germline. V was shortened by 6 bases and J by 0 bases, with 8 bases between the two germline ends. This CDR3 has 14 residues. The CDR3 nucleotides read TGTGCCAGCAGGGTCAGTCCGAACACCGGGGAGCTGTTTTTT. Protein sequence: CASRVSPNTGELFF.

The rearrangement joins TRBV11-1 to TRBJ2-7; perhaps TRBD1 as D (6 bases). CDR3 size: 15 residues. V lost 5 bases and J 2 bases, leaving 16 bases between the germline ends. Germline V lookup: CDR1 SGHAT, CDR2 FQDESV (reference sequence). The CDR3 here is CASSLLRTVPYEQYF. In nucleotides, the CDR3 is TGTGCCAGCAGCCTGCTCAGGACAGTACCCTACGAGCAGTACTTC.

The count of this clone is one. The V and J genes are TRBV5-4 and TRBJ1-2; the D gene is possibly TRBD1 (6 bases). From germline, CDR1 is SGHNT and CDR2 YYREEE (reference sequence). V was trimmed by 1 base and J by 4 bases, leaving 11 bases between them. The CDR3 is 14 residues long. The chain's CDR3 is CASSLNRVIYGYTF. CDR3 nucleotide sequence: TGTGCCAGCAGCTTGAACAGGGTGATCTATGGCTACACCTTC.

The genes are TRBV18 and TRBJ2-7; maybe TRBD2 (5 bases). The V and J ends lost 5 bases and 6 bases respectively, with 11 bases between them. The CDR3 contains 12 residues. Germline lookup yields CDR1 KGHSH and CDR2 LQKENI. CDR3: CASSSTLGEQYF. The CDR3, as DNA: TGTGCCAGCTCATCCACACTAGGCGAGCAGTACTTC.

The CDR3 region is CASSLLLRVNYGYTF. DNA for the CDR3: TGTGCCAGCAGCTTACTCCTCAGGGTGAACTATGGCTACACCTTC. This chain links TRBV7-9 with TRBJ1-2; D possibly corresponds to TRBD1 (5 bases). V was pared by 2 bases and J by 2 bases, with 12 bases between. The CDR3 covers 15 residues. CDR1 and CDR2 (germline): SEHNR, FQNEAQ (reference sequence).

The chain uses TRBV6-5 and TRBJ1-5, with 10 nucleotides matching TRBD1. This CDR3 region has 15 residues. Trimming removed 7 bases from V and 4 bases from J; junction bases left unmatched: 7. In germline, CDR1 is MNHEY, CDR2 SVGAGI. The CDR3 sequence is CASIKGGQGNQPQHF. Written as DNA, the CDR3 is TGTGCCAGCATCAAAGGGGGACAGGGGAATCAGCCCCAGCATTTT.

V usage is TRBV3-1 (or the pseudogene TRBV3-2) and J usage is TRBJ1-2, with D tentatively TRBD1 (5 bases). V was shortened by 4 bases and J by 1 base, with 10 bases between the two germline ends. Germline V gives CDR1 LGHDT, CDR2 YNNKEL (reference sequence). CDR3 length: 14 residues. The CDR3, as DNA: TGTGCCAGCAGCCGCAGGGAGGGTAACTATGGCTACACCTTC. Translation: CASSRREGNYGYTF.